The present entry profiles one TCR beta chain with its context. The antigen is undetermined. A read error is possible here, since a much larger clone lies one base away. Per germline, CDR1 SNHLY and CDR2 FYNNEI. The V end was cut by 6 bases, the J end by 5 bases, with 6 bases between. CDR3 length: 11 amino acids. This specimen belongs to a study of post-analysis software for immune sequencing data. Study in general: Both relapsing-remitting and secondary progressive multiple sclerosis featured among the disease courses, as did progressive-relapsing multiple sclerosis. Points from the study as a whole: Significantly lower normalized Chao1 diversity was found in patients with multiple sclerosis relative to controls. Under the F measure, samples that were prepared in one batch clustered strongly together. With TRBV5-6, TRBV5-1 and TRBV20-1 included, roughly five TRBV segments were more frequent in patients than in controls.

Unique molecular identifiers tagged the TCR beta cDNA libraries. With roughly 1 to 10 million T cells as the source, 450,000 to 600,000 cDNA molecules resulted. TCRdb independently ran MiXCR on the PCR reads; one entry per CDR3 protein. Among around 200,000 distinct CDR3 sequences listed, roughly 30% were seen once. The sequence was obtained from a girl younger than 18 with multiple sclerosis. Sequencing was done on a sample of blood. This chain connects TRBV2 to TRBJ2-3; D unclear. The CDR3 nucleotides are TGTGCCAGCAGCCAACGAGATACGCAGTATTTT. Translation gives CASSQRDTQYF.